These T cell receptor beta chains were read from a single sample in a study of T cell responses to AZD1222 COVID-19 vaccine. Data came from immunoSEQ multiplex PCR; TCRdb stores just in-frame clones and leaves some out. This table holds approximately 190,000 clones, about 94% found once. Material: peripheral blood, obtained on day 0 of AZD1222 vaccination. These receptors were taken from an adult in good health. CDR3s include the opening cysteine and the closing phenylalanine or tryptophan. The order of the fields is D gene, V gene, clone size, J gene, CDR3 protein, CDR3 DNA. D genes are given only for firm matches. Where a row states a size, it is once, few, many or the class of an expanded clone; other rows omit it.

TRBD1,TRBV4-1,-,TRBJ1-2,CASSQDYGRGVYGYTF,TGCGCCAGCAGCCAAGATTACGGCAGGGGGGTTTATGGCTACACCTTC
-,TRBV4-1,-,TRBJ1-4,CASSPPGRREKLFF,TGCGCCAGCAGCCCACCCGGTCGGCGTGAAAAACTGTTTTTT
-,TRBV28,-,TRBJ1-6,CASSLLLGNSPLHF,TGTGCCAGCAGTTTGCTTCTGGGGAATTCACCCCTCCACTTT
TRBD2,TRBV9,few,TRBJ2-3,CASSVVAGGTDTQYF,TGTGCCAGCAGCGTAGTAGCGGGGGGCACAGATACGCAGTATTTT
-,TRBV9,few,TRBJ1-1,CASSVAGNTEAFF,TGTGCCAGCAGCGTAGCTGGAAACACTGAAGCTTTCTTT
TRBD1,TRBV6-4,-,TRBJ1-1,CASPRTGPLYTEAFF,TGTGCCAGCCCGAGGACAGGGCCGTTGTATACTGAAGCTTTCTTT
-,TRBV7-6,once,TRBJ2-1,CASSQDNEQFF,TGTGCCAGCAGCCAAGACAATGAGCAGTTCTTC
TRBD2,TRBV18,-,TRBJ2-1,CASSPPFTSGPYNEQFF,TGTGCCAGCTCACCACCTTTCACTAGCGGGCCTTACAATGAGCAGTTCTTC
-,TRBV18,once,TRBJ2-1,CASSPLGAGTYNEQFF,TGTGCCAGCTCACCACTCGGGGCAGGGACCTACAATGAGCAGTTCTTC
-,TRBV28,-,TRBJ2-7,CASTPPAGSSYEQYF,TGTGCCAGCACCCCTCCGGCGGGAAGCTCCTACGAGCAGTACTTC
TRBD1,TRBV5-4,-,TRBJ2-7,CASSIGTGVHEQYF,TGTGCCAGCAGCATCGGGACAGGGGTCCACGAGCAGTACTTC
-,TRBV19,-,TRBJ1-4,CASSIVRTHNEKLFF,TGTGCCAGTAGTATAGTTAGGACTCATAATGAAAAACTGTTTTTT